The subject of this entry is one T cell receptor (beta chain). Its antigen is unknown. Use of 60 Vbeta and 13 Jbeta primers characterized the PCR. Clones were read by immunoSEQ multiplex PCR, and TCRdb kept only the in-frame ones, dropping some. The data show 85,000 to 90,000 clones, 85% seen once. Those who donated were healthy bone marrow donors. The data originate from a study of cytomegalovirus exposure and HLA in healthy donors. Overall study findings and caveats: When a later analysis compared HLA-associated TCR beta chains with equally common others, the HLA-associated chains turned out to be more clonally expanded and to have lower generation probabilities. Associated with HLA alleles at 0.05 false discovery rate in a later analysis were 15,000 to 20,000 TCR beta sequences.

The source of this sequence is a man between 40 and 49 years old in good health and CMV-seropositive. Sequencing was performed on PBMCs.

For the CDR3, the DNA is TGTGCCCACTCCTTGGGGCAAACGAACACCGGGGAGCTGTTTTTT. Encoded protein: CAHSLGQTNTGELFF. This chain uses TRBV7-8 with TRBJ2-2; possible D gene TRBD1, 5 bases. Germline CDR1 reads SGHVS; CDR2 reads FQNEAQ. The V end was cut by 11 bases, the J end by 0 bases, with 16 bases between. The CDR3 is 15 residues long.